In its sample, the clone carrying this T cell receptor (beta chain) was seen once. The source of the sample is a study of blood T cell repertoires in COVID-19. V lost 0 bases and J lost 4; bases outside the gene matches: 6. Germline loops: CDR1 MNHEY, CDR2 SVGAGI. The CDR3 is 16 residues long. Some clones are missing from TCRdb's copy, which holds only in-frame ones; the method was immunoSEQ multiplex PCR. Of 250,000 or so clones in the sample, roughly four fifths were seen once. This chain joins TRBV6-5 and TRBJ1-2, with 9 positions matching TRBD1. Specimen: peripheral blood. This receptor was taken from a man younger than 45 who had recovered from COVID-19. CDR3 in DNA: TGTGCCAGCAGTTACTCCGCGCCGGGACAGGGCTATGGCTACACCTTC. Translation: CASSYSAPGQGYGYTF.